The 9 T cell receptor beta chains given below trace back to one sample, sequenced in a study of T cell changes during pregnancy in multiple sclerosis. Using immunoSEQ multiplex PCR, the repertoire was profiled, and TCRdb retains in-frame clones only, with some absent. This sample has more than 50,000 clones, with around 94% found just once. The source was CD8+ T cells from peripheral blood mononuclear cells, collected after pregnancy. The receptors originated from a female donor with multiple sclerosis, enrolled in a pregnancy study.

The genes are TRBV19 and TRBJ2-7, with a tentative D call TRBD1 (6 bases). Germline CDR1 and CDR2: LNHDA and SQIVND (reference sequence). The CDR3 sequence is 14 residues long. Trimming took 3 bases from V and 3 from J, leaving 12 bases between them. The CDR3 region is CASSIGNRVYEQYF. The CDR3, as DNA: TGTGCCAGTAGTATTGGAAACAGGGTCTACGAGCAGTACTTC. Using reference TRBV19 and TRBJ2-7 for the parts outside the CDR3, the full variable domain is DGGITQSPKYLFRKEGQNVTLSCEQNLNHDAMYWYRQDPGQGLRLIYYSQIVNDFQKGDIAEGYSVSREKKESFPLTVTSAQKNPTAFYLCASSIGNRVYEQYFGPGTRLTVT.

By frequency in the sample, this clone is medium-sized. The CDR3 DNA reads as TGTGCCATATCAGAGGGATACGAGCAGTACTTC. Amino acid sequence: CAISEGYEQYF. The gene calls are TRBV10-3 and TRBJ2-7, with TRBD2 as a possible D gene (5 bases). V was shortened by 9 bases and J by 4 bases, with 10 bases between the two germline ends. CDR3 size: 11 residues. Germline CDR1 and CDR2: ENHRY and SYGVKD.

This chain joins TRBV9 and TRBJ2-6; weak D call: TRBD2 (6 bases). This CDR3 contains 16 residues. Between the trimmed V and J ends, which lost 0 bases and 0 bases, there was a span of 7 bases. In germline, CDR1 is SGDLS, CDR2 YYNGEE. The CDR3 bases are TGTGCCAGCAGCGTAGGGGGAGGCTCTGGGGCCAACGTCCTGACTTTC. It is translated as CASSVGGGSGANVLTF.

The chain is built from TRBV7-6 and TRBJ1-1; 9 bases agree with TRBD1. Germline lookup yields CDR1 SGHVS and CDR2 FNYEAQ. This CDR3 region has 16 residues. V lost 6 bases and J lost 3; bases outside the gene matches: 11. This CDR3 is CASSLTGGNLYTEAFF. The CDR3 DNA reads as TGTGCCAGCAGTCTAACAGGGGGCAATTTGTACACTGAAGCTTTCTTT.

This sequence joins TRBV25-1 and TRBJ2-2; 8 positions match TRBD2. Germline trimming cut 5 bases from V and 0 bases from J; bases unmatched to any gene: 8. CDR3 length: 17 amino acids. Germline V gene sequence: CDR1 MGHDK, CDR2 SYGVNS. DNA for the CDR3: TGTGCCAGCAGTTCACTAGCGGCCCTTCCGAACACCGGGGAGCTGTTTTTT. The encoded protein is CASSSLAALPNTGELFF.

The chain couples TRBV15 to TRBJ1-1; no clear D. The CDR3 runs 13 residues. The V end was cut by 5 bases, the J end by 11 bases, with 18 bases between. Germline CDR1 and CDR2: LNHNV and YYDKDF (reference sequence). The CDR3 nucleotides read TGTGCCACCAGCGCCTTTCGGACGACGGGGGCTTTCTTT. It is translated as CATSAFRTTGAFF.

The chain joins TRBV13 to TRBJ2-7; 7 bases map to TRBD1. After removal of 2 bases from V and 0 bases from J, the junction contained 7 bases not matched to a gene. Germline V gene sequence: CDR1 PRHDT, CDR2 FYEKMQ (reference sequence). The CDR3 covers 16 residues. For the CDR3, the DNA is TGTGCCAGCAGCTTAAGCGAGGGGGCTAGCTCCTACGAGCAGTACTTC. This sequence encodes CASSLSEGASSYEQYF.

The CDR3 nucleotides read TGTGCCAGCAGTTATTCGGGACTAGGGGACAATGAGCAGTTCTTC. It specifies CASSYSGLGDNEQFF. The chain employs TRBV27 and TRBJ2-1, with 8 bases matching TRBD2. Germline CDR1 MNHEY, CDR2 SMNVEV (reference sequence). The CDR3 consists of 15 residues. V was clipped by 4 bases and J by 5 bases; unmatched bases: 7.

The J gene is TRBJ2-1, the V gene TRBV13; TRBD2 is a possible D gene (6 bases). The V gene lost 5 bases and the J gene lost 2 bases, with 16 bases spanning the gap. This CDR3 comprises 16 residues. Germline loops: CDR1 PRHDT, CDR2 FYEKMQ (reference sequence). The CDR3, as DNA: TGTGCCAGCAGCCCCTCCGATAGCGGAGCCTACAATGAGCAGTTCTTC. Its protein is CASSPSDSGAYNEQFF.